The 10 T cell receptor beta chains below come from one sample, sequenced in a study of blood T cells in healthy people across ages. The authors ran a second PCR of roughly 6 to 12 cycles using a sample-barcoded 5' primer and a J-beta primer mix. Via MiXCR, TCRdb re-called the 5' RACE reads, giving one row per CDR3 protein. The data contain about 1.7 million distinct CDR3 sequences, roughly 27% of them singletons. The sample consisted of blood. Receptors originate from a woman aged 25 to 39 in good health.

The table lists this clonotype with many counts. The V and J genes are TRBV27 and TRBJ2-7; D uncertain. The CDR3 has 13 residues. CDR1 and CDR2 (germline): MNHEY, SMNVEV (reference sequence). Trimming removed 3 bases at V and 5 bases at J, with 11 bases between. In DNA form, the CDR3 reads TGTGCCAGCAGTTTTTTTGGGGAAGACGAGCAGTACTTC. As protein: CASSFFGEDEQYF.

This chain connects TRBV27 to TRBJ2-1; D is possibly TRBD2 (6 bases). The J call may be mistaken, given a closer DNA end match to TRBJ2-7. This CDR3 has 16 residues. Germline V CDR1 and CDR2: MNHEY, SMNVEV (reference sequence). The CDR3 region has the DNA TGTGCCAGCAGTACCCGGGAGAGCCCTAGAGGGTACGAGCAGTACTTC. Translated: CASSTRESPRGYEQYF.

The chain has TRBV5-6 and TRBJ1-5, with D hard to call. V lost 2 bases and J 2 bases, leaving 14 bases between the germline ends. Germline V gene lookup returns CDR1 SGHDT and CDR2 YYEEEE. The CDR3 extends over 16 amino acids. The CDR3 is CASSFGRARGNQPQHF. DNA for the CDR3: TGTGCCAGCAGCTTTGGGAGGGCTCGAGGCAATCAGCCCCAGCATTTT.

V is TRBV9 and J is TRBJ2-5; D gene uncertain. V was clipped by 0 bases and J by 5 bases, with 8 bases between them. The CDR3 has 13 amino acids. Germline loops: CDR1 SGDLS, CDR2 YYNGEE. The CDR3 sequence: CASSVGPGETQYF. CDR3 DNA sequence: TGTGCCAGCAGCGTAGGGCCCGGGGAGACCCAGTACTTC. The full variable domain, with the rest looked up from reference TRBV9 and TRBJ2-5, is DSGVTQTPKHLITATGQRVTLRCSPRSGDLSVYWYQQSLDQGLQFLIQYYNGEERAKGNILERFSAQQFPDLHSELNLSSLELGDSALYFCASSVGPGETQYFGPGTRLLVL.

This clonotype was seen only a few times. This rearrangement joins TRBV20-1 to TRBJ1-5; 9 bases match TRBD1. CDR3 size: 13 residues. Trimming cost V 6 bases and J 7 bases; bases outside gene matches: 7. Germline V lookup: CDR1 DFQATT, CDR2 SNEGSKA (reference sequence). CDR3 amino acids: CSAGQGVEQPQHF. CDR3 DNA sequence: TGCAGTGCGGGACAGGGTGTAGAGCAGCCCCAGCATTTT.

Ten or more counts support this clonotype. The gene calls are TRBV7-9 and TRBJ2-7; 8 nucleotides match TRBD2. Germline CDR1 is SEHNR and CDR2 is FQNEAQ (reference sequence). The CDR3 is made up of 16 amino acids. V gave up 5 bases and J gave up 0 bases; unmatched junction bases: 9. In DNA, the CDR3 is TGTGCCAGCAGCCCAACTAGCGGTAGGAGCTCCTACGAGCAGTACTTC. Protein product: CASSPTSGRSSYEQYF.

The table lists this clonotype with many counts. This chain connects TRBV7-2 to TRBJ2-5; D unclear. This CDR3 is built from 13 residues. Germline CDR1 SGHTA, CDR2 FQGNSA. The V end lost 6 bases, the J end lost 4 bases, and 12 bases lay between the germline ends. CDR3 residues: CASSLILGETQYF. The CDR3 coding sequence is TGTGCCAGCAGTTTAATTCTTGGAGAGACCCAGTACTTC.

This clonotype was recorded many times. The chain has TRBV7-3 and TRBJ2-1; D unclear. The germline gives CDR1 SGHTA, CDR2 FQGTGA. The CDR3 length is 15 residues. The V and J ends lost 5 bases and 0 bases respectively, with 11 bases between them. CDR3 region: CASSRTPSSYNEQFF. CDR3 sequence (DNA): TGTGCCAGCAGCCGGACCCCGAGCTCCTACAATGAGCAGTTCTTC.

The rearrangement uses TRBV10-3 and TRBJ2-3, with D possibly matching TRBD1 (5 bases). Germline CDR1 ENHRY, CDR2 SYGVKD. Between the trimmed V and J ends, which lost 10 bases and 1 base, there was a span of 12 bases. This CDR3 is built from 13 residues. The CDR3 spells CATGQHGTDTQYF. CDR3 in DNA: TGTGCCACTGGACAACACGGCACAGATACGCAGTATTTT.

Comment on this clonotype: A much larger clone differs by one base, so this may be a read error. V usage is TRBV7-9 and J usage is TRBJ2-1; no firm D call. The CDR3 is made up of 14 amino acids. Looked up from germline, CDR1 is SEHNR and CDR2 is FQNEAQ (reference sequence). The chain's CDR3 is CASSPGASYSEQFF. CDR3 DNA: TGTGCCAGCAGCCCCGGTGCCTCCTACAGTGAGCAGTTCTTC.